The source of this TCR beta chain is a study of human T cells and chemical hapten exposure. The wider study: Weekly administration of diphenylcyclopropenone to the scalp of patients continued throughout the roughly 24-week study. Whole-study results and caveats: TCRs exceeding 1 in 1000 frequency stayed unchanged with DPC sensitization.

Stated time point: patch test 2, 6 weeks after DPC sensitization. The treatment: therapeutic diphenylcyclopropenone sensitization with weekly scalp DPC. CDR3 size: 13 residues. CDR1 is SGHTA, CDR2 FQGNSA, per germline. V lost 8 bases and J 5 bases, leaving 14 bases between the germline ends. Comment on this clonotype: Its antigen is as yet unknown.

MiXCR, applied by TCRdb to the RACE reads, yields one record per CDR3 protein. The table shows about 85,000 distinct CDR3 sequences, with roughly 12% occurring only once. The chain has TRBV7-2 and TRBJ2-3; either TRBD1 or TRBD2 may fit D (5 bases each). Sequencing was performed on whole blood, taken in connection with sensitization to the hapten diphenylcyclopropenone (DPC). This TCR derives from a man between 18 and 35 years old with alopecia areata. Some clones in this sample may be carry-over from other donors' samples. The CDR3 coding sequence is TGTGCCAGCCGTCGGGGCCACGGAGATACGCAGTATTTT. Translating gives CASRRGHGDTQYF.